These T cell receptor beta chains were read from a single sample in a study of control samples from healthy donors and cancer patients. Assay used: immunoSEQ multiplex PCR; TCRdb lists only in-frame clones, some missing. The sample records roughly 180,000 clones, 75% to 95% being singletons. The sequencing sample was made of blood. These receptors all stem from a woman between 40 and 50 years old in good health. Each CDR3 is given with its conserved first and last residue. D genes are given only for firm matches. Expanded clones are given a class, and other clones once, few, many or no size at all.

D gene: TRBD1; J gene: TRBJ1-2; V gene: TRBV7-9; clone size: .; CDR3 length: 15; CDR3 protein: CASSFGQGGYYGYTF; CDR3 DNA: TGTGCCAGCAGCTTTGGACAGGGAGGTTACTATGGCTACACCTTC
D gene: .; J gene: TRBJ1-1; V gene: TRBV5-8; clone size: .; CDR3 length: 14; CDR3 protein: CASSLLVALGEAFF; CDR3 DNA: TGTGCCAGCAGCTTGCTAGTTGCACTTGGGGAAGCTTTCTTT
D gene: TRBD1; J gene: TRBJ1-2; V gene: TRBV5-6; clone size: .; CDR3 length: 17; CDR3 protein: CASSQRQGALSNYGYTF; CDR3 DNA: TGTGCCAGCAGCCAGAGACAGGGGGCCCTTTCTAACTATGGCTACACCTTC
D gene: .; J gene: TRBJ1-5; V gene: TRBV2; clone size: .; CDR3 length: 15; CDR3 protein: CASSDSASFNQPQHF; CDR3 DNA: TGTGCCAGCAGTGATTCGGCAAGCTTCAATCAGCCCCAGCATTTT
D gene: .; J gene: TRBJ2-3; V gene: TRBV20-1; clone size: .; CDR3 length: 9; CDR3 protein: CKAGDTQYF; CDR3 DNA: TGTAAGGCTGGAGATACGCAGTATTTT
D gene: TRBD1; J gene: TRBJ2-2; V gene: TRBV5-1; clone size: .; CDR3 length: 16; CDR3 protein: CASSTGTGVNTGELFF; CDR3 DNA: TGCGCCAGCAGCACCGGGACAGGAGTTAACACCGGGGAGCTGTTTTTT
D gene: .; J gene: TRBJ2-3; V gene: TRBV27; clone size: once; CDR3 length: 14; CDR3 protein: CASSQTRATDTQYF; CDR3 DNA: TGTGCCAGCAGCCAAACAAGGGCCACAGATACGCAGTATTTT
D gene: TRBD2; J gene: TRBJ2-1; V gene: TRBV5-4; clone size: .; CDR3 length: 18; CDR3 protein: CASSHIRTSGGRYNEQFF; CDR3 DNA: TGTGCCAGCAGCCACATTAGGACTAGCGGGGGAAGGTACAATGAGCAGTTCTTC
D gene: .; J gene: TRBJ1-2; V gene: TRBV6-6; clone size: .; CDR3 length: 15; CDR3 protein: CASSQLTSSAGLHTF; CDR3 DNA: TGTGCCAGCAGTCAACTGACATCCTCTGCAGGGCTACACACCTTC
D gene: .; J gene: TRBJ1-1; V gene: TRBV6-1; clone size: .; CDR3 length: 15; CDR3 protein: CASSESGGIKTEAFF; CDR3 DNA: TGTGCCAGCAGTGAGTCCGGAGGGATCAAGACTGAAGCTTTCTTT
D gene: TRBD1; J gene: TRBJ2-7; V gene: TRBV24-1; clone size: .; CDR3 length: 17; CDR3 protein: CATPERGRTGNSYEQYF; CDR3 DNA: TGTGCCACCCCGGAACGTGGAAGGACAGGGAACTCCTACGAGCAGTACTTC
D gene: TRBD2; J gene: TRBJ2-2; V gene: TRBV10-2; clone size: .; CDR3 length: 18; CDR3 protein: CASSEPGWAGGLTGELFF; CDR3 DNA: TGCGCCAGCAGTGAGCCAGGCTGGGCGGGGGGCCTCACCGGGGAGCTGTTTTTT
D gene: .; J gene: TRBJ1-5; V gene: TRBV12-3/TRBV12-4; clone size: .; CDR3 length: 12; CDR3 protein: CASSPTTYPQHF; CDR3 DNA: TGTGCCAGCAGCCCTACCACCTATCCCCAGCATTTT
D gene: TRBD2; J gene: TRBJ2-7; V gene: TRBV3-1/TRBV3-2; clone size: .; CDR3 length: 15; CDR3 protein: CASRKGLAGVYEQYF; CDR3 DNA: TGTGCCAGCAGGAAGGGACTAGCGGGGGTTTACGAGCAGTACTTC
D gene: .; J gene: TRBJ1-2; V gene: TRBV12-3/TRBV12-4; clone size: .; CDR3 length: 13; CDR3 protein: CASRPQENYGYTF; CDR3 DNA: TGTGCCAGCAGACCCCAAGAAAACTATGGCTACACCTTC
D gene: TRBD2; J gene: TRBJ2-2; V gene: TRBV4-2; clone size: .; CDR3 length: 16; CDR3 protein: CASRTLAGGFTGELFF; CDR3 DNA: TGTGCCAGCCGAACTCTAGCGGGGGGTTTTACCGGGGAGCTGTTTTTT
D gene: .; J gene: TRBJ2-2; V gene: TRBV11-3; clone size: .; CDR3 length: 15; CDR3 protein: CASSPTASNTGELFF; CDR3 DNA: TGTGCCAGCAGCCCCACGGCCTCGAACACCGGGGAGCTGTTTTTT
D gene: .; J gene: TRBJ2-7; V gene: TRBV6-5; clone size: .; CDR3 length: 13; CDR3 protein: CASSHGFIYEQYF; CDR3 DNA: TGTGCCAGCAGTCACGGTTTCATCTACGAGCAGTACTTC
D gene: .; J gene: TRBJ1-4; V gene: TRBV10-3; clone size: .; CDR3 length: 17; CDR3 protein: CAISEGTLGQTNEKLFF; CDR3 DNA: TGTGCCATCAGTGAGGGGACACTCGGACAAACTAATGAAAAACTGTTTTTT
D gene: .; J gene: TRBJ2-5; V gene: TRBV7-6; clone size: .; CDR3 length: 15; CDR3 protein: CASSPMTLNQETQYF; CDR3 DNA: TGTGCCAGCAGCCCTATGACTCTGAACCAAGAGACCCAGTACTTC
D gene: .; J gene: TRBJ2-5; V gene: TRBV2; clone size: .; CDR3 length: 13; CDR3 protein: CASSEGLPETQYF; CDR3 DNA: TGTGCCAGCAGTGAAGGGCTGCCTGAGACCCAGTACTTC
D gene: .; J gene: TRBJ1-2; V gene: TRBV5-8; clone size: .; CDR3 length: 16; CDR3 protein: CASSPTIRGSHYGYTF; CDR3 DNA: TGTGCCAGCAGCCCAACAATCCGTGGCAGTCACTATGGCTACACCTTC
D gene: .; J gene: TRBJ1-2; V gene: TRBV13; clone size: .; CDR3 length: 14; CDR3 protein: CASSSPGRDYGYTF; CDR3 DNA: TGTGCCAGCAGCTCCCCTGGTAGAGACTATGGCTACACCTTC
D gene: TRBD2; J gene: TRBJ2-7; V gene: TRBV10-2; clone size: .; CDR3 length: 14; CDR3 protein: CASTTSGFSYEQYF; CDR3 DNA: TGCGCCAGCACGACTAGCGGATTCTCCTACGAGCAGTACTTC
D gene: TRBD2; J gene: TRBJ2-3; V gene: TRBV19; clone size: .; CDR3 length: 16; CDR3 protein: CASSGASGGSTDTQYF; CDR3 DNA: TGTGCCAGTAGCGGGGCTAGCGGGGGTTCCACAGATACGCAGTATTTT
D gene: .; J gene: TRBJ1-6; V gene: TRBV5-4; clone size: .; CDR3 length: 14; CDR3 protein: CASSLDSYNSPLHF; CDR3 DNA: TGTGCCAGCAGCTTGGACAGCTATAATTCACCCCTCCACTTT
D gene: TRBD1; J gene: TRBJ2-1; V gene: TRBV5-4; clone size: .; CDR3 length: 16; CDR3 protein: CASSAPGQGIYNEQFF; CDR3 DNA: TGTGCCAGCAGCGCCCCGGGACAGGGGATTTACAATGAGCAGTTCTTC
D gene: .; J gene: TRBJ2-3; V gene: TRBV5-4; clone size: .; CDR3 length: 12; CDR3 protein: CASSSYTDTQYF; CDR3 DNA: TGTGCCAGCAGCTCATACACAGATACGCAGTATTTT
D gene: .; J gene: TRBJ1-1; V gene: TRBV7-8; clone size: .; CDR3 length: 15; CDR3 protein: CASSYLGRVDAEAFF; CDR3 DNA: TGTGCCAGCAGCTATTTGGGCAGGGTGGATGCTGAAGCTTTCTTT
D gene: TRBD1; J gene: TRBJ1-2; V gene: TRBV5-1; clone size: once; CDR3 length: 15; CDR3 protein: CASSLATGEAYGYTF; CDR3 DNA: TGCGCCAGCAGTCTGGCGACAGGGGAGGCGTATGGCTACACCTTC
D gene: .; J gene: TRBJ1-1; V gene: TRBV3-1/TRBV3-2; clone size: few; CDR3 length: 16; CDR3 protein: CASSQDALAGNTEAFF; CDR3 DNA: TGTGCCAGCAGCCAAGATGCTCTAGCGGGAAACACTGAAGCTTTCTTT
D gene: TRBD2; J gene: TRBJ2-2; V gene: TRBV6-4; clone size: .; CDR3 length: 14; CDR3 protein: CASSDGTSTGELFF; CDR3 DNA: TGTGCCAGCAGCGATGGGACTAGCACCGGGGAGCTGTTTTTT
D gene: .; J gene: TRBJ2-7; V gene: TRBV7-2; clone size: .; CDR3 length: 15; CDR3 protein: CASSLRSQGFHEQYF; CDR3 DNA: TGTGCCAGCAGCTTAAGGTCGCAGGGGTTCCACGAGCAGTACTTC
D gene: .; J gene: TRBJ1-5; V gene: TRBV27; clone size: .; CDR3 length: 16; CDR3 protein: CASSSSLAGGNQPQHF; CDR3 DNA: TGTGCCAGCAGTTCCTCCTTGGCGGGCGGTAATCAGCCCCAGCATTTT
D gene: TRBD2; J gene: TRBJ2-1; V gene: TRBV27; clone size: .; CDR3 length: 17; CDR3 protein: CASTSGLAGGPDNEQFF; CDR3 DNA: TGTGCCAGCACATCGGGACTAGCGGGGGGCCCGGACAATGAGCAGTTCTTC
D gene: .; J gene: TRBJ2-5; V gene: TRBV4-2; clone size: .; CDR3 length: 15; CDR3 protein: CASSQGTGIAETQYF; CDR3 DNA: TGTGCCAGCAGCCAGGGAACAGGGATAGCAGAGACCCAGTACTTC
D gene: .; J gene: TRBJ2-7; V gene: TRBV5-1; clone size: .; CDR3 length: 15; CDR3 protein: CASSSPGAHSYEQYF; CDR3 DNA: TGCGCCAGCAGCTCCCCAGGGGCACACTCCTACGAGCAGTACTTC
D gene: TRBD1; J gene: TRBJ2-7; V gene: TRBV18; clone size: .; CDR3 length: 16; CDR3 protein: CASSPSGTGPPHEQYF; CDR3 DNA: TGTGCCAGCTCACCGAGCGGGACAGGGCCTCCCCACGAGCAGTACTTC
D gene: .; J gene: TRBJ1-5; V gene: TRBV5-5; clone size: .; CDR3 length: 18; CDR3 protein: CASSSLPWESGADQPQHF; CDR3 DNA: TGTGCCAGCAGCTCACTACCCTGGGAGTCGGGAGCGGATCAGCCCCAGCATTTT
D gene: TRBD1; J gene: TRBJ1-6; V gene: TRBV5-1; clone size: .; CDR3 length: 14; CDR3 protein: CASSSDRGYSPLHF; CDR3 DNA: TGCGCCAGCAGCTCGGACAGGGGATATTCACCCCTCCACTTT
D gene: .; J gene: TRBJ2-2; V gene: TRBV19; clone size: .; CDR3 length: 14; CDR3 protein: CASMKGPPSGELFF; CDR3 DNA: TGTGCCAGTATGAAGGGGCCGCCGTCCGGGGAGCTGTTTTTT
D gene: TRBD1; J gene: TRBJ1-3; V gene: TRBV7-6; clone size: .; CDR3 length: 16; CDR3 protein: CASSLYRGVSGNTIYF; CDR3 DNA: TGTGCCAGCAGCTTGTACAGGGGGGTCTCTGGAAACACCATATATTTT
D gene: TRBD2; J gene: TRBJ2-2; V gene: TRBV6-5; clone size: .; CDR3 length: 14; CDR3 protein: CASSYLADTGELFF; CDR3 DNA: TGTGCCAGCAGTTACCTAGCGGACACCGGGGAGCTGTTTTTT
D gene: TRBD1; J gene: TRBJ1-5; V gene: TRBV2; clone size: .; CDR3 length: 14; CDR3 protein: CASSEGTGNQPQHF; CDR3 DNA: TGTGCCAGCAGTGAAGGGACAGGGAATCAGCCCCAGCATTTT
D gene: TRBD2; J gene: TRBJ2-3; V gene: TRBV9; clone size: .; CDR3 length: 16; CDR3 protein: CASSLAGASSTDTQYF; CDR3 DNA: TGTGCCAGCAGCCTAGCGGGGGCATCTAGCACAGATACGCAGTATTTT
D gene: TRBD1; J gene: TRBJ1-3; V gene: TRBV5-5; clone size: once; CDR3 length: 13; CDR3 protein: CASSWDSGNTIYF; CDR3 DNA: TGTGCCAGCAGCTGGGACAGTGGAAACACCATATATTTT
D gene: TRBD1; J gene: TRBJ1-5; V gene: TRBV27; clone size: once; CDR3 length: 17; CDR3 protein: CASSLSWGTGVGQPQHF; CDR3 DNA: TGTGCCAGCAGTTTATCGTGGGGGACAGGGGTCGGCCAGCCCCAGCATTTT
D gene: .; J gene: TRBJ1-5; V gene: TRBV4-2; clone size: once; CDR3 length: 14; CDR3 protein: CASSQDGAPQPQHF; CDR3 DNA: TGTGCCAGCAGCCAAGACGGGGCCCCACAGCCCCAGCATTTT
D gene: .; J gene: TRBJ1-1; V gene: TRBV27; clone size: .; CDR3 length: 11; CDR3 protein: CASSRGTEAFF; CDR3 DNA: TGTGCCAGCAGCCGGGGCACTGAAGCTTTCTTT
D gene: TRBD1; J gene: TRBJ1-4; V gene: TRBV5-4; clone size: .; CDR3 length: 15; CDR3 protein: CASSWGTGGNEKLFF; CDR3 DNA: TGTGCCAGCAGCTGGGGGACAGGGGGCAATGAAAAACTGTTTTTT
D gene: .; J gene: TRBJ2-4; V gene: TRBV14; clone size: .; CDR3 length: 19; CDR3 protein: CASSQATGTPLIAKNIQYF; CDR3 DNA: TGTGCCAGCAGCCAAGCTACCGGGACGCCATTGATAGCCAAAAACATTCAGTACTTC
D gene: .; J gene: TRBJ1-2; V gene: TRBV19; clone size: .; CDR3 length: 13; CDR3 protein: CASRQQDNYGYTF; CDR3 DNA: TGTGCCAGCCGCCAACAGGATAACTATGGCTACACCTTC
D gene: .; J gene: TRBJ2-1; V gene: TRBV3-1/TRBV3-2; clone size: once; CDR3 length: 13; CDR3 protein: CASSQDVGDEQFF; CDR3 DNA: TGTGCCAGCAGCCAAGATGTAGGCGATGAGCAGTTCTTC
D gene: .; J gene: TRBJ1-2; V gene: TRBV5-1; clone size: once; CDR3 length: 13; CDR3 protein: CASSLDRTYGYTF; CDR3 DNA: TGCGCCAGCAGCTTGGACAGAACCTATGGCTACACCTTC
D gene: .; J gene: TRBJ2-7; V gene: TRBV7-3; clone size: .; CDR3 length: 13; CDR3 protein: CASSLGDMREQYF; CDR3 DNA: TGTGCCAGCAGCTTAGGGGATATGAGGGAGCAGTACTTC